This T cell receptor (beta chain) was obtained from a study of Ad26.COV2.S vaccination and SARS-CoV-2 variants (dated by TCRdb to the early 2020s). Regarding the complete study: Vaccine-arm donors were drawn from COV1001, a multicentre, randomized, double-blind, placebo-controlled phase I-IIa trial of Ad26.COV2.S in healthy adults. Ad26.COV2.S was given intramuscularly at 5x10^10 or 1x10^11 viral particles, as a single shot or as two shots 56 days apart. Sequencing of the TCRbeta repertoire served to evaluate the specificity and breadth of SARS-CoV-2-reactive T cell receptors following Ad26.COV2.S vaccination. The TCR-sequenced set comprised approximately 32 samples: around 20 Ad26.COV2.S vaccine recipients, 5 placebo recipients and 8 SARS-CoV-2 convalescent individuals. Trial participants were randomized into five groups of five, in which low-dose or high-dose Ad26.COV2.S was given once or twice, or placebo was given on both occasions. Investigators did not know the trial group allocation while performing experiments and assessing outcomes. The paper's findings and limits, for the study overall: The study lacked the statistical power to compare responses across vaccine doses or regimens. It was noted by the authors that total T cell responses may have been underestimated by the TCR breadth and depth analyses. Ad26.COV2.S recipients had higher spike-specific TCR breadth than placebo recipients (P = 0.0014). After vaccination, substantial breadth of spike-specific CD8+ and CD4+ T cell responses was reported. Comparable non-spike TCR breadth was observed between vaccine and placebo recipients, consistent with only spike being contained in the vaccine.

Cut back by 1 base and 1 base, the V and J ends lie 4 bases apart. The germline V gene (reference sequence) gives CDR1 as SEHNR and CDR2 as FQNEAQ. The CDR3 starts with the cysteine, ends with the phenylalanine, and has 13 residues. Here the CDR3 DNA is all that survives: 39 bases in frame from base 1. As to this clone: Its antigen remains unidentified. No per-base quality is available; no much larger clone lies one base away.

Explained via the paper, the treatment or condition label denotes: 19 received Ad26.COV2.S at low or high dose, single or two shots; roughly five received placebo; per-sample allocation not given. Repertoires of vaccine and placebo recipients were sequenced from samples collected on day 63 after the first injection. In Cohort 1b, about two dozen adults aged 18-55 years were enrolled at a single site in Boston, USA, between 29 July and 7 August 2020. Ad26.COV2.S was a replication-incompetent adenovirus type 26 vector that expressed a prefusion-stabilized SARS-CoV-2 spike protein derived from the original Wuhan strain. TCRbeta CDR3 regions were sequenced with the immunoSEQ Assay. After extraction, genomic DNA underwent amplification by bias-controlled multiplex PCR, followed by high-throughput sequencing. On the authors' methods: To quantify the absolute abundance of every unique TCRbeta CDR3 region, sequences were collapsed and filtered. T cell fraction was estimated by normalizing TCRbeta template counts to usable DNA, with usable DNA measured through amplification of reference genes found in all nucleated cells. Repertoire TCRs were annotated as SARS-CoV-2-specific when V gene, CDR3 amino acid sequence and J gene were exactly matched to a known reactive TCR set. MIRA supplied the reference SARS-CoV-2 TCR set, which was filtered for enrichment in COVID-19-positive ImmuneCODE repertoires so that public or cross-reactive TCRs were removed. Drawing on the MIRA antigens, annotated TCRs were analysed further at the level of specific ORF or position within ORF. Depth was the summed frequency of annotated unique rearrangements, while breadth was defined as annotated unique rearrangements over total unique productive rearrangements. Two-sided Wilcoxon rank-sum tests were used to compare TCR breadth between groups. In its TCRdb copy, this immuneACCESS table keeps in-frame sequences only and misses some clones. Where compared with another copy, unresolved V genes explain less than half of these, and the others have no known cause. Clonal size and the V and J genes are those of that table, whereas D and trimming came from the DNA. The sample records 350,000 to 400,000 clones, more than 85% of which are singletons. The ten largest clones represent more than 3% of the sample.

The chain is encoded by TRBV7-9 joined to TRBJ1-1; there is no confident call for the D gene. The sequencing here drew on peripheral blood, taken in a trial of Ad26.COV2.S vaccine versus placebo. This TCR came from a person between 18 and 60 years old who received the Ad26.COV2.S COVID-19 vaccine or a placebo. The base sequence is TGTGCCAGCAGCTTAGGGGAGAACACTGAAGCTTTCTTT. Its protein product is CASSLGENTEAFF.